One sample yielded the 27 T cell receptor beta chains listed below, sequenced in a study of T cells in Graves' hyperthyroidism and ophthalmopathy. Amplification targeted TCR beta CDR3 regions from RNA transcripts. The HTBI set primed first-round TCR CDR3 RT-PCR. TCRdb reanalysed the multiplex PCR reads using MiXCR and keeps one entry per CDR3 protein. The data contain roughly 400,000 distinct CDR3 sequences, roughly 13% of them seen just once; the ten biggest clones take up around 27%. The sample comprised blood. Receptors originate from a man aged 45 to 65 with Graves' ophthalmopathy.

This clonotype turned up a few times. The DNA of the CDR3 is TGCAGTGCTAGAGAGATTTCTAGCGGGAGTACAGATACGCAGTATTTT. Its translation: CSAREISSGSTDTQYF. The chain couples TRBV20-1 to TRBJ2-3, with 10 bases identical to TRBD2. V shed 0 bases, J shed 3 bases, and the junction held 6 bases outside the gene matches. This CDR3 contains 16 residues. The germline V gene encodes CDR1 DFQATT and CDR2 SNEGSKA (reference sequence).

On this clonotype itself: Since a much larger clone is just one base distant, this may be a read error. The chain is built from TRBV11-2 and TRBJ2-2; 7 nucleotides line up with TRBD1. Germline V gives CDR1 SGHAT, CDR2 FQNNGV. The CDR3 is made up of 16 amino acids. This CDR3 is CAGSLLTGAWAGELFF. In nucleotides, the CDR3 is TGTGCCGGCAGCTTATTAACAGGGGCGTGGGCCGGGGAGCTGTTTTTT.

This clonotype was recorded many times. The chain carries TRBV30 and TRBJ1-1, with D unclear. The CDR3 totals 13 residues. CDR1 and CDR2 (germline): GTSNPN, SVGIG (reference sequence). V was clipped by 5 bases and J by 1 base, with 11 bases between them. CDR3 DNA: TGTGCCTGGGGTTTCCGGGAGAACACTGAAGCTTTCTTT. This translates into CAWGFRENTEAFF.

This clonotype was observed a few times. The genes are TRBV9 and TRBJ2-3, with D unresolved. V was pared by 0 bases and J by 5 bases, with 13 bases between. In germline, CDR1 is SGDLS, CDR2 YYNGEE. The CDR3 sequence is 15 residues long. The CDR3 nucleotides read TGTGCCAGCAGCGTAGAGCATCAAGAGAGAGATACGCAGTATTTT. As protein: CASSVEHQERDTQYF.

The table lists this clonotype with many counts. The chain uses TRBV5-6 and TRBJ2-7, with D possibly matching TRBD2 (5 bases). Germline CDR1 SGHDT, CDR2 YYEEEE. This CDR3 comprises 14 residues. V dropped 4 bases and J dropped 0 bases, with 11 bases sitting between them. The CDR3 sequence is CASSITGNSYEQYF. The CDR3, as DNA: TGTGCCAGCAGCATAACCGGGAACTCCTACGAGCAGTACTTC.

V usage is TRBV19 and J usage is TRBJ1-2, with 9 bases that match TRBD1. Germline assignment: CDR1 LNHDA and CDR2 SQIVND (reference sequence). The CDR3 has 15 amino acids. The J segment lost 5 bases and the V segment lost 6 bases, leaving 10 bases of the junction unmatched. The DNA for the CDR3 is TGTGCCAGTAGCCGGGACAGGGCCTTCACATATGGCTACACCTTC. Translation: CASSRDRAFTYGYTF.

Only one count was recorded for this clonotype. A much larger clone is a single base away; this may be a read error. CDR3 protein: CASSLPRELSSYNEQFF. The CDR3 region has the DNA TGTGCCAGCAGCTTACCCCGGGAGCTAAGCTCCTACAATGAGCAGTTCTTC. The chain recombines TRBV7-9 with TRBJ2-1; D perhaps matches TRBD2 (6 bases). Germline V lookup: CDR1 SEHNR, CDR2 FQNEAQ (reference sequence). The CDR3 runs to 17 residues. V lost 2 bases and J lost 0, with 14 bases in between.

Comment on this clonotype: The junction differs from germline at one of its ends, possibly a read error. This chain joins TRBV29-1 and TRBJ2-1; 8 nucleotides align to TRBD1. Germline values: CDR1 SQVTM, CDR2 ANQGSEA. The CDR3 runs to 14 residues. CDR3 coding DNA: TGCAGCGTGGAGGACAGGGTAGTTTTCAATGAGCGGTTCTTC. Translating it yields CSVEDRVVFNERFF.

This clonotype came up a few times. The J gene is TRBJ1-2, the V gene TRBV6-2 or TRBV6-3; 10 bases are a match to TRBD1. This CDR3 is 13 amino acids long. V lost 5 bases and J lost 8; bases outside the gene matches: 5. Germline lookup yields CDR1 MNHEY and CDR2 SVGEGT. CDR3 bases: TGTGCCAGCAGTGGGACAGGGGCGGGAGGCTACACCTTC. It specifies CASSGTGAGGYTF.

Concerning this clonotype: Mismatch with germline at one junction end may stem from a read error. The chain combines TRBV12-3 or TRBV12-4 with TRBJ2-2; 14 bases map to TRBD2. The CDR3 covers 19 residues. The CDR3 DNA reads as TGTGCCAACAGTTTATTTGGGACTAGCGGGAGTAAGGCGGCCGGGGAGCTGTTTTTT. Residues: CANSLFGTSGSKAAGELFF.

This clonotype was recorded at least ten times. This chain links TRBV5-1 with TRBJ2-7; D ambiguous. This CDR3 has 13 residues. Germline CDR1 and CDR2: SGHRS and YFSETQ. V shed 0 bases and J shed 4 bases, with 8 bases lying between them. CDR3 loop: CASSLVGIYEQYF. For the CDR3, the DNA is TGCGCCAGCAGCTTGGTGGGGATTTACGAGCAGTACTTC.

As to this clonotype: Given a much more abundant clone one base away, this may be a read error. The chain recombines TRBV11-1 with TRBJ2-1; no definite D call. The V end was cut by 0 bases, the J end by 9 bases, with 3 bases between. Looked up from germline, CDR1 is SGHAT and CDR2 is FQDESV (reference sequence). This CDR3 has 11 amino acids. CDR3 loop: CASSLATEQFF. DNA of the CDR3: TGTGCCAGCAGCTTAGCAACTGAGCAGTTCTTC.

This clonotype was seen ten or more times. This sequence joins TRBV9 and TRBJ2-7; TRBD1 might be the D (5 bases). Germline loops: CDR1 SGDLS, CDR2 YYNGEE. Trimming took off 3 bases at V and 2 bases at J, with 15 bases between the two ends. The CDR3 has 15 residues. The CDR3 coding sequence is TGTGCCAGCAGCGCCTACCGACAGATTACCTACGAGCAGTACTTC. It is translated as CASSAYRQITYEQYF.

This chain connects TRBV9 to TRBJ2-3; D tentatively reads TRBD1 or TRBD2 (6 bases each). The V end lost 5 bases, the J end lost 0 bases, and 13 bases lay between the germline ends. CDR3 length: 15 amino acids. CDR1 is SGDLS and CDR2 is YYNGEE in the germline V gene. The CDR3: CASREGTTSTDTQYF. DNA for the CDR3: TGTGCCAGCAGGGAGGGGACAACTAGCACAGATACGCAGTATTTT.

This clonotype was seen many times. The rearrangement joins TRBV30 to TRBJ2-7; D possibly matches TRBD1 or TRBD2 (7 bases each). V lost 8 bases and J lost 3, with 20 bases in between. This CDR3 spans 14 amino acids. Germline values: CDR1 GTSNPN, CDR2 SVGIG (reference sequence). CDR3: CASRGGGQLYEQYF. CDR3 nucleotide sequence: TGTGCCAGCAGGGGGGGCGGACAACTCTACGAGCAGTACTTC.

Note on this clonotype: A much larger clone differs by one base, so this may be a read error. The chain combines TRBV7-9 with TRBJ2-7, with unresolved D. Germline loops: CDR1 SEHNR, CDR2 FQNEAQ (reference sequence). This CDR3 has 13 amino acids. CDR3 protein: CASSSVTGYERYF. The CDR3 DNA is TGTGCCAGCAGCTCGGTCACGGGCTACGAGCGGTACTTC.

This clonotype was seen only a few times. V and J are TRBV7-2 and TRBJ1-4; TRBD1 agrees at 7 bases. The germline CDR1 and CDR2 sequences are SGHTA and FQGNSA. The CDR3 is made up of 16 amino acids. The V and J ends lost 4 bases and 2 bases, in that order; junction bases with no gene match: 7. The CDR3, as DNA: TGTGCCAGCAGCTCACGCACGGGACAGACTAATGAAAAACTGTTTTTT. It yields the protein CASSSRTGQTNEKLFF.

Turning to this clonotype: It may be a read error: a sequence one base away is much more abundant. V and J are TRBV12-3 or TRBV12-4 and TRBJ2-3; TRBD1 agrees at 8 bases. The CDR3 is made up of 15 amino acids. V lost 5 bases and J lost 4; bases outside the gene matches: 8. The CDR3 region has the DNA TGTGCCAGCAGTCCAGGGGCAGGGGGCCCAGATACGCAGTATTTT. It specifies CASSPGAGGPDTQYF.

To note about this clonotype: This may be a read error: a much more frequent sequence differs by one nucleotide. The chain links TRBV9 to TRBJ1-3, with a weak D call TRBD1 (5 bases). V was pared by 2 bases and J by 4 bases, with 10 bases between. The CDR3 has 14 residues. Looked up from germline, CDR1 is SGDLS and CDR2 is YYNGEE. In DNA, the CDR3 is TGTGCCAGCAGCGTCGGGACGGCCGGAAACACCATATATTTT. Encoded protein: CASSVGTAGNTIYF.

This clonotype was counted many times. This chain joins TRBV3-1 and TRBJ2-1, with D unclear. Looked up from germline, CDR1 is LGHDT and CDR2 is YNNKEL (reference sequence). Trimming removed 4 bases from V and 12 bases from J, with 10 bases in between. The CDR3 is made up of 11 amino acids. The CDR3 sequence is CASSLGTPQFF. CDR3 bases: TGTGCCAGCAGCCTAGGTACTCCGCAGTTCTTC.

The gene calls are TRBV5-4 and TRBJ2-2, with 7 bases that match TRBD2. This CDR3 has 15 amino acids. Germline trimming cut 1 base from V and 6 bases from J; bases unmatched to any gene: 6. Germline V lookup: CDR1 SGHNT, CDR2 YYREEE (reference sequence). The CDR3 protein is CASSLRVREAGELFF. As DNA, the CDR3 is TGTGCCAGCAGCTTGCGGGTCCGGGAGGCCGGGGAGCTGTTTTTT. The entire variable domain, with the rest obtained from reference TRBV5-4 and TRBJ2-2, is as follows: ETGVTQSPTHLIKTRGQQVTLRCSSQSGHNTVSWYQQALGQGPQFIFQYYREEENGRGNFPPRFSGLQFPNYSSELNVNALELDDSALYLCASSLRVREAGELFFGEGSRLTVL.

CDR3 region: CASSIERRDTQYF. The CDR3 region has the DNA TGTGCCAGTAGTATAGAGAGGCGGGATACGCAGTATTTT. The genes are TRBV19 and TRBJ2-3; D is undetermined. The CDR3 spans 13 residues. Trimming took off 0 bases at V and 6 bases at J, with 7 bases between the two ends. Germline V lookup: CDR1 LNHDA, CDR2 SQIVND (reference sequence). Variable domain in full (rest from reference TRBV19 and TRBJ2-3): DGGITQSPKYLFRKEGQNVTLSCEQNLNHDAMYWYRQDPGQGLRLIYYSQIVNDFQKGDIAEGYSVSREKKESFPLTVTSAQKNPTAFYLCASSIERRDTQYFGPGTRLTVL.

This clonotype was seen repeatedly, ten times or more. J is TRBJ1-2 and V is TRBV18; D ambiguous. There are 14 residues in the CDR3. Trimming took 0 bases from V and 8 from J, leaving 13 bases between them. Germline CDR1 KGHSH, CDR2 LQKENI. CDR3 sequence: CASSPPVDGEGYTF. The CDR3 DNA is TGTGCCAGCTCACCACCAGTTGACGGGGAGGGCTACACCTTC.

This clonotype has ten or more counts. This chain links TRBV30 with TRBJ2-3, with D possibly TRBD2 on 6 matching bases. CDR3 length: 15 residues. The germline CDR1 and CDR2 sequences are GTSNPN and SVGIG (reference sequence). Trimming removed 2 bases from V and 0 bases from J, with 12 bases in between. The CDR3 sequence: CAWSFGTSSTDTQYF. CDR3 DNA: TGTGCCTGGAGTTTCGGGACTTCTAGCACAGATACGCAGTATTTT.

About this clonotype: One base away lies a much larger clone, so this may be a sequencing read error. The chain is built from TRBV16 and TRBJ2-7; tentative D call: TRBD2 (5 bases). Germline-derived CDR1 and CDR2 are KGHSY and FQNENV. The ends were cut back, 1 base at V and 4 bases at J, with 14 bases in the middle. The CDR3 extends over 15 amino acids. The CDR3 sequence is CASSQYNGKAYEQYF. The CDR3 DNA is TGTGCCAGCAGCCAATATAACGGGAAGGCATACGAGCAGTACTTC.

In its sample, this clonotype was seen many times. V gene TRBV28 combines with J gene TRBJ2-7, with D possibly matching TRBD1 (6 bases). V was shortened by 6 bases and J by 3 bases, with 15 bases between the two germline ends. The CDR3 is made up of 14 amino acids. Germline values: CDR1 MDHEN, CDR2 SYDVKM. For the CDR3, the DNA is TGTGCCAGCAGCACAGGGTTTGAAGTCTACGAGCAGTACTTC. Translated, it gives CASSTGFEVYEQYF.

The sample holds many counts of this clonotype. This chain joins TRBV6-1 and TRBJ2-1; D unclear. The CDR3 loop spans 15 amino acids. V was trimmed by 1 base and J by 3 bases, leaving 10 bases between them. Germline V gene data show CDR1 as MNHNS and CDR2 as SASEGT. In nucleotides, the CDR3 is TGTGCCAGCAGTGAAGTACCCAACAGCTACAATGAGCAGTTCTTC. Protein product: CASSEVPNSYNEQFF.